This record covers a single T cell receptor (beta chain). The antigen is undetermined. This record comes from a study of OX40 agonist ivuxolimab in advanced cancers. Study results and limitations: On average, CD8+ T cells had more expanded clones than CD4+. Dose levels from 0.1 to 3.0 mg/kg saw CD4+ and CD8+ blood T cells expand clonally by week 6.

Measured with immunoSEQ multiplex PCR; TCRdb has only the in-frame clones, and not every one. The data hold under 85,000 clones, with over 90% observed a single time. V shed 3 bases and J 3 bases; nucleotides not matched to a gene: 1. CDR1 MNHEY and CDR2 SMNVEV come from the germline V gene (reference sequence). The CDR3 is 15 residues long. A history of autoimmune disease or systemic immunosuppression excluded patients. Sequencing used CD4+ or CD8+ T cells sorted from blood, obtained in a trial of the OX40 agonist ivuxolimab. This TCR derives from an adult with an advanced solid tumor such as melanoma, head and neck, liver or kidney cancer. The V gene is TRBV27, the J gene TRBJ2-5; 13 nucleotides align to TRBD2. The CDR3, as DNA: TGTGCCAGCAGTTTGGGGACTAGCGGGAAAGAGACCCAGTACTTC. Amino acids: CASSLGTSGKETQYF.